This T cell receptor beta chain stems from a study of blood T cell repertoires in COVID-19 (dated by TCRdb to the early 2020s). About the investigation overall: The collaborator samples originated in the United States, Italy and Spain and spanned the acute and convalescent phases of COVID-19. The prospective study material was composed of cDNA or gDNA derived from T cells, B-cell-depleted T cells, or PBMCs. The dataset comprised deeply sampled blood TCRbeta repertoires from subjects exposed to, actively infected with, or recovered from COVID-19. The repertoires were released in a freely available public database intended as a resource for research on the immune response to SARS-CoV-2. Samples came from the ongoing ImmuneRACE study (first 160 participants) plus 1,254 subjects from 6 global collaborators. Sample metadata almost always included a de-identified subject ID, COVID-19 status, age in years and sex. Where available, HLA class I and class II types were obtained from metadata supplied by the sample provider rather than from assay-based typing.

Participants in the prospective study were enrolled through a virtual design, were aged about 18 to 100 years, and lived in 24 United States geographic areas. Cohort assignment in the prospective study relied on participant-reported clinical history from a screening survey and a study questionnaire. For ImmuneRACE Cohort 3, a participant was defined as recovered based on two consecutive negative NP/OP PCR tests, clearance by a healthcare professional, or resolution of symptoms. Mobile phlebotomists in the prospective study collected whole blood, serum and a nasopharyngeal or oropharyngeal swab from every participant. Additional blood draws and questionnaires over an approximately two-month period could optionally be provided by prospective study participants. Before DNA extraction, prospective study blood samples were shipped either frozen or at room temperature. TCRbeta CDR3 regions were amplified from genomic DNA using the immunoSEQ Assay, a bias-controlled multiplex PCR. Per the authors' processing: The number of nucleated cells in each sample was estimated by amplification of reference gene primers within the assay. To quantify the absolute abundance of each unique TCRbeta CDR3 rearrangement, sequence reads were collapsed and filtered. For each sample, productive Simpson clonality was calculated as the square root of Simpson's diversity index across productive rearrangements. TCRdb retrieved this table from immuneACCESS and kept in-frame rearrangements only. Not all clones are present; in checked studies, unresolved V genes account for under half, and no reason is known for the remainder. The DNA was the basis for D and trimming; V, J and clone size are from that table. For this sample the table gives some 270,000 clones, of which roughly nine tenths were detected only once. Approximately 2% of the sample rests with the top ten.

Study-level results and caveats: Clinical and demographic metadata were provided uncurated, with the amount varying by source and participant.

The CDR3 measures 14 amino acids from cysteine to phenylalanine. Solely the CDR3 DNA is kept, with 42 bases framed from the first base. CDR1 and CDR2 are read off the germline V gene as MDHEN and SYDVKM. Trimming accounts for 5 bases at V and 8 bases at J, while the number of junction bases matched to no gene is 9. As to this clone: The specificity of this receptor is unknown. No clone much larger than this one lies a single base away; base qualities are absent.

This chain joins TRBV28 to TRBJ1-2; 9 nucleotides in the junction match TRBD1. The sequenced sample was PBMCs or T cells enriched from blood (not recorded which). This sequence was found in a woman aged 55-75 years who had recovered from COVID-19. The DNA sequence follows: TGTGCCAGCAGTCTTCCGGGACAGGGTACCGGCTACACCTTC. This is translated as CASSLPGQGTGYTF.